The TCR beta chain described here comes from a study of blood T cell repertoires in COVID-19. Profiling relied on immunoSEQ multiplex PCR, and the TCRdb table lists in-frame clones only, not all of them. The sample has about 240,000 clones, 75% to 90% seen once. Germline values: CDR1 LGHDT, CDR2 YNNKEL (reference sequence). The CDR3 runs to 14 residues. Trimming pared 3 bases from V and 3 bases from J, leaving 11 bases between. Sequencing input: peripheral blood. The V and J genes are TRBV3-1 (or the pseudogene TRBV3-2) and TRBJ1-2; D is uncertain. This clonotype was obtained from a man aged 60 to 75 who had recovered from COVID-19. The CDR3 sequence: CASSQIGEYYGYTF. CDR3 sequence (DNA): TGTGCCAGCAGCCAGATCGGGGAGTACTATGGCTACACCTTC.